This is a list of T cell receptor beta chains from one sample in a study of blood T cell repertoires in COVID-19. Repertoires were generated with immunoSEQ multiplex PCR, while TCRdb's copy carries only in-frame clones and drops some. This table has 65,000 to 70,000 clones, roughly 80% appearing once. The sequenced sample consisted of peripheral blood. The origin of the receptors is an older woman with acute or convalescent COVID-19. Both conserved end residues are part of each CDR3. A D gene is named only where the DNA matches it firmly. Clone size is not always given. Where it is, it says once, few, many or a class for expanded clones.

J	V	D	size	DNA	CDR3
TRBJ1-2	TRBV19	NA	NA	TGTGCCAGTGTTGACATTTATGGCTACACCTTC	CASVDIYGYTF
TRBJ1-5	TRBV12-5	NA	NA	TGTGCTAGTGGTTTGTTCTCCGGCAATCAGCCCCAGCATTTT	CASGLFSGNQPQHF
TRBJ1-3	TRBV2	NA	NA	TGTGCCAGCAGTGAAGTCGGGGGAAAAGTCCCCGTCCCTGGAAACACCATATATTTT	CASSEVGGKVPVPGNTIYF
TRBJ2-1	TRBV30	NA	NA	TGTGCCTGGAGAGCCGGGGCGCGGGACAGCCGAACGAGCTACAATGAGCAGTTCTTC	CAWRAGARDSRTSYNEQFF
TRBJ2-2	TRBV10-3	TRBD2	NA	TGTGCCATATCCGGGACTAGGAGCACCGGGGAGCTGTTTTTT	CAISGTRSTGELFF
TRBJ2-3	TRBV29-1	NA	few	TGCAGCGTTGTAGAGGGGCGCGGGATCGATACGCAGTATTTT	CSVVEGRGIDTQYF
TRBJ2-3	TRBV4-1	TRBD2	NA	TGCGCCAGCAGCCCCTTAACAAGCGGGGGGGCCGTCGGCACAGATACGCAGTATTTT	CASSPLTSGGAVGTDTQYF
TRBJ1-2	TRBV6-6	NA	NA	TGTGCCAGCACCAGACCGGAGTCGTATGCTAGCGGCTACACCTTC	CASTRPESYASGYTF
TRBJ2-7	TRBV11-2	NA	NA	TGTGCCAGCAGCTTAGAGTCAGGGGCCGAGCAGTACTTC	CASSLESGAEQYF
TRBJ1-1	TRBV6-1	NA	NA	TGTGCCAGCAGTGAAGTACACCGGGGGGTCACTGAAGCTTTCTTT	CASSEVHRGVTEAFF
TRBJ1-3	TRBV7-2	NA	few	TGTGCCAGCAGCCCCAAGCCGGGGGGAGGAAACACCATATATTTT	CASSPKPGGGNTIYF
TRBJ1-3	TRBV6-4	NA	once	TGTGCCAGCAGTGGGGGGCCCAAGAGCTCTGGAAACACCATATATTTT	CASSGGPKSSGNTIYF
TRBJ2-1	TRBV5-1	TRBD2	NA	TGCGCCAGCAGCTTGCGGGGGGGGCCGAATGAGCAGTTCTTC	CASSLRGGPNEQFF
TRBJ2-3	TRBV10-2	NA	NA	TGCGCCAGCAGTGAAAGGGGGTTCACAGATACGCAGTATTTT	CASSERGFTDTQYF
TRBJ1-2	TRBV7-9	NA	once	TGTGCCAGCAGCTTAGCGTCAGGGAAAGGCTACACCTTC	CASSLASGKGYTF
TRBJ1-2	TRBV4-1	NA	NA	TGCGCCAGCAGCCAAGAACGTACCGGCTATGGCTACACCTTC	CASSQERTGYGYTF
TRBJ1-3	TRBV7-9	NA	NA	TGTGCCAGCAGCTTAGCGGGCAGGGCAAGCTCTGGAAACACCATATATTTT	CASSLAGRASSGNTIYF
TRBJ2-7	TRBV20-1	NA	NA	TGCAGTGCTAGTTCAGGGCACGAGCAGTACTTC	CSASSGHEQYF
TRBJ2-3	TRBV18	NA	NA	TGTGCCAGCTCACCACCGAACAGGGCTGCAACAGATACGCAGTATTTT	CASSPPNRAATDTQYF
TRBJ1-2	TRBV6-5	TRBD1	few	TGTGCCAGCAGGCTGACAGGGGGCTATGGCTACACCTTC	CASRLTGGYGYTF
TRBJ1-5	TRBV24-1	NA	NA	TGTGCCACCAGTGACCTCGACAGTAATCAGCCCCAGCATTTT	CATSDLDSNQPQHF
TRBJ1-6	TRBV5-1	NA	NA	TGCGCCAGCAGCTTGGCTGGGGGGGAGAATTCACCCCTCCACTTT	CASSLAGGENSPLHF